Listed here are 8 T cell receptor delta chains from one sample, sequenced in a study of gamma-delta T cells after stem cell transplantation. TCRdb re-analyzed the RT-PCR reads via CATT. The sample lists around 2,500 delta-chain clones; 25% to 30% were seen once. The sample comprised gamma-delta T cells. Every receptor here comes from a human donor. It is not recorded whose cells these are; they may come from a transplant donor.

This clone was detected a few times. The V gene is TRDV1, the J gene TRDJ1; 11 positions match TRDD3. Looked up from germline, CDR1 is TSWWSYY and CDR2 is QGS. The CDR3 has 23 amino acids. V shed 2 bases, J shed 7 bases, and the junction held 30 bases outside the gene matches. The DNA of the CDR3 is TGTGCTCTTGGGGAAAGAAAATCAATTATCGACTGGGGGATAATACCTGATCCCTCTAAACTCATCTTT. Translated, it gives CALGERKSIIDWGIIPDPSKLIF.

The chain has TRDV2 and TRDJ1; 8 nucleotides line up with TRDD3. Unmatched junction bases numbered 11, after V lost 0 bases and J lost 3 bases. In germline, CDR1 is GEAIGNYY, CDR2 EKD. CDR3 size: 17 residues. CDR3 amino acids: CACDTLGGDRGPDKLIF. The CDR3 DNA reads as TGTGCCTGTGACACCCTCGGGGGGGATAGGGGGCCCGATAAACTCATCTTT.

This clone rates as medium-sized (0.01 to 0.1%). The V gene is TRDV2, the J gene TRDJ1; 10 bases agree with TRDD3. J gave up 0 bases and V 0 bases, and 9 bases lay outside the gene matches. CDR1 and CDR2 (germline): GEAIGNYY, EKD. CDR3 size: 18 residues. Written as DNA, the CDR3 is TGTGCCTGTGACACCGTCGCGGGGGGATACGATTACACCGATAAACTCATCTTT. Its protein is CACDTVAGGYDYTDKLIF.

This clone has a handful of counts. The V and J genes are TRDV2 and TRDJ3; D unclear. Germline V gene lookup returns CDR1 GEAIGNYY and CDR2 EKD. V was shortened by 0 bases and J by 0 bases, with 11 bases between the two germline ends. The CDR3 is made up of 18 amino acids. The CDR3 loop reads CACDTVVVSSWDTRQMFF. CDR3 in DNA: TGTGCCTGTGACACCGTAGTCGTAAGCTCCTGGGACACCCGACAGATGTTTTTC.

On this clone itself: At one end, the junction sequence differs from germline, possibly due to a read error. The chain carries TRDV2 and TRDJ1; 8 nucleotides line up with TRDD3. CDR1 GEAIGNYY and CDR2 EKD come from the germline V gene. The CDR3 has 15 amino acids. The CDR3 spells CACDGLGATTDNLIF. DNA of the CDR3: TGTGCCTGTGACGGACTGGGGGCAACCACCGATAACCTCATCTTT.

The table lists this clone with a few counts. The chain joins TRDV2 to TRDJ1, with 13 bases fitting TRDD3. CDR1 and CDR2 (germline): GEAIGNYY, EKD. V lost 3 bases to trimming and J lost 5 bases; unmatched junction nucleotides: 14. This CDR3 comprises 18 residues. CDR3 coding DNA: TGTGCCTGTGACTCACTGGGGGATACGAAAGAGCAGGGGGATAAACTCATCTTT. Translation gives CACDSLGDTKEQGDKLIF.

The chain joins TRDV2 to TRDJ1; 13 nucleotides match TRDD3. Germline loops: CDR1 GEAIGNYY, CDR2 EKD. The CDR3 is 20 residues long. With V trimmed by 0 bases and J by 0 bases, 12 bases remained unmatched. The CDR3 loop is CACDTILGDTRELYTDKLIF. DNA of the CDR3: TGTGCCTGTGACACCATACTGGGGGATACGCGGGAGTTGTACACCGATAAACTCATCTTT.

This clone counts as large (0.1 to 1%). Other DNA sequences in the sample encode the same CDR3. The CDR3, as DNA: TGTGCCTGTGACACGCTCCGTGGGGGGGATACTAGGAAACTCATCTTT. It yields the protein CACDTLRGGDTRKLIF. The chain has TRDV2 and TRDJ1; 9 bases map to TRDD3. Germline lookup yields CDR1 GEAIGNYY and CDR2 EKD. V trimming: 1 base; J trimming: 8 bases; junction bases outside the gene matches: 13. The CDR3 is 16 amino acids.